Below, one TCR beta chain is given with its context. Antigen unknown. Time point: neoterminal ileum biopsy at postoperative endoscopy, about 6 months after surgery. Assay used: immunoSEQ multiplex PCR; TCRdb lists only in-frame clones, some missing. The table lists about 3,100 clones, 65% to 90% of them singletons, with 4.5% to 5.5% in the top ten. The source of the sample is a study of T cell repertoires in ileal Crohn's disease. The J segment lost 5 bases and the V segment lost 0 bases, leaving 5 bases of the junction unmatched. Germline V gene sequence: CDR1 SGHRS, CDR2 YFSETQ. The CDR3 runs to 16 residues. Study conclusions and caveats: Within the first postoperative year, endoscopy came at median around 7 months.

The rearrangement joins TRBV5-1 to TRBJ2-3; TRBD1 agrees at 11 bases. Sample: ileal tissue. This receptor was taken from an adult with Crohn's disease. The CDR3 DNA sequence: TGCGCCAGCAGCTTGGGGTATGGGACAGGGGGAGATACGCAGTATTTT. Protein: CASSLGYGTGGDTQYF.